This T cell receptor (beta chain) comes out of a study of blood T cell repertoires in COVID-19. Study-level information: PBMCs, B-cell-depleted T cells, or T cells provided the cDNA or gDNA that made up the material.

As originally analysed: Cell counts per sample came from amplifying reference gene primers. Using immunoSEQ multiplex PCR, the repertoire was profiled, and TCRdb retains in-frame clones only, with some absent. The DNA gave D and trimming, while V, J and clone size come from that table. Of about 130,000 clones listed, about four fifths are singletons. Seattle patient enrollment occurred during active infection, with longitudinal follow-up thereafter. Germline CDR1 is SGHRS and CDR2 is YFSETQ. J lost 3 bases, V lost 4 bases, and 9 bases had no gene match. The CDR3 spans 17 residues. The receptor was isolated from a man aged 25-40 years with COVID-19, enrolled during active disease. The sample comprised peripheral blood. V gene TRBV5-1 combines with J gene TRBJ1-6, with 8 bases aligning to TRBD1. The CDR3 DNA follows: TGCGCCAGCAGCCCCTGGGCAGGGGGCGACTATAATTCACCCCTCCACTTT. Its protein product is CASSPWAGGDYNSPLHF.